Listed below are T cell receptor beta chains from one sample, sequenced in a study of read filtering for tumor transcriptome and immune sequencing. MiXCR was run by TCRdb on the reads, yielding one entry per CDR3 protein. The data contain around 130,000 distinct CDR3 sequences, roughly an eighth of them singletons. Material: a population of CD138-negative cells sorted from bone marrow. The receptors were sampled from a donor aged 40 or older with multiple myeloma. The CDR3 runs from the conserved cysteine through the conserved F or W. A D gene is named only where the DNA matches it firmly. Rows give clone size only sometimes, using once, few, many, or a class for an expanded clone.

d_call	v_call	j_call	clone_size	cdr3_nt	cdr3_aa
TRBD2	TRBV19	TRBJ2-7	NA	TGTGCCAGTAGTCGATCGGGAGGGACCGCCTACGAGCAGTACTTC	CASSRSGGTAYEQYF
TRBD1	TRBV29-1	TRBJ2-1	many	TGCAGCGTTGGGACAGGCCACAATGAGCAGTTCTTC	CSVGTGHNEQFF
TRBD1	TRBV3-1	TRBJ1-5	many	TGTGCCAGCAGTCCCGGGGAAGGGGGCGATTGGAGCAATCAGCCCCAGCATTTT	CASSPGEGGDWSNQPQHF
TRBD2	TRBV7-6	TRBJ2-1	few	TGTGCCAGCAGCTTACCAAGCGGGAGGCAAGAGAATGAGCAGTTCTTC	CASSLPSGRQENEQFF
TRBD2	TRBV4-2	TRBJ2-5	many	TGTGCCAGCAGCCAGGCTAGCGGCCCCCGAGGGTTTGAGGCCCAGTACTTC	CASSQASGPRGFEAQYF
NA	TRBV28	TRBJ2-7	few	TGTGCCAGCAGTCAGACAGCATACGAGCAGTACTTC	CASSQTAYEQYF
TRBD1	TRBV27	TRBJ1-4	few	TGTGCCAGCAGTTTATCCCGTTCTCGGGACAGTCTTGAAAAACTGTTTTTT	CASSLSRSRDSLEKLFF
NA	TRBV30	TRBJ2-3	NA	TGTGCCTGGGACCCATTTTCGGGGGCGCGGACAGATACGCGGTATTTT	CAWDPFSGARTDTRYF
NA	TRBV2	TRBJ1-1	many	TGTGCCAGCAGTGAAAGGACAGCCGTTGAAGCTTTCTTT	CASSERTAVEAFF
NA	TRBV6-5	TRBJ2-1	many	TGTGCCAGCAGTTACTCCCTCGGGGGTTGGAATGAGCAGTTCTTC	CASSYSLGGWNEQFF
NA	TRBV7-2	TRBJ2-1	many	TGTGCCAGCAGCCTCAGTGGGCCCTACAATGAGCAGTTCTTC	CASSLSGPYNEQFF
NA	TRBV20-1	TRBJ2-7	many	TGCAGTGCTAGAGACTGGGGGAGTGGCCCTACTCTGTCCTCCGAGCAGTACTTC	CSARDWGSGPTLSSEQYF
NA	TRBV5-6	TRBJ1-1	many	TGTGCCAGCAGCTTACCGGGGAAATGGATTGAAGCTTTCTTT	CASSLPGKWIEAFF
NA	TRBV4-1	TRBJ2-2	few	TGCGCCAGCAGCCAAGAGGGCTATCACAACACCGGGGAGCTGTTTTTT	CASSQEGYHNTGELFF
NA	TRBV6-1	TRBJ1-1	many	TGTGCCAGCAGTGCCGGGGGCACTGAAGCTTTCTTT	CASSAGGTEAFF
NA	TRBV29-1	TRBJ2-7	many	TGCAGCGTCGACAGTGAGAACGAGCAGTACTTC	CSVDSENEQYF
NA	TRBV29-1	TRBJ1-1	NA	TGCAGCGTTTCGCCGGCAGTCAACACCGAAGCTCTCTTT	CSVSPAVNTEALF
TRBD1	TRBV5-1	TRBJ2-7	many	TGCGCCAGCAGTTCCTGGACAGGGGAGAACGAGCAGTACTTC	CASSSWTGENEQYF
TRBD1	TRBV7-9	TRBJ2-7	many	TGTGCCAGCAGCTCCCCCGGGACAGCTTCCTACGAGCAGTACTTC	CASSSPGTASYEQYF
NA	TRBV29-1	TRBJ1-1	many	TGCAGCGTTGAAAAGACGGCTGCTTTCTTT	CSVEKTAAFF
NA	TRBV5-1	TRBJ1-1	many	TGCGCCAGCAGCCCGCCCTCCCAGACGGTCAACACTGAAGCTTTCTTT	CASSPPSQTVNTEAFF
NA	TRBV6-2/TRBV6-3	TRBJ1-5	many	TGTGCCAGCAGCTCTCTACTTGTCCGCAATCAGCCCCAGCATTTT	CASSSLLVRNQPQHF
NA	TRBV6-5	TRBJ2-7	many	TGTGCCAGCGAGGACGCGTCCTACGAGCAGTACTTC	CASEDASYEQYF
TRBD2	TRBV6-2/TRBV6-3	TRBJ2-1	NA	TGTGCCAGCAGTCCCGGGACTAGCAATGAGCAGTTCTTC	CASSPGTSNEQFF
NA	TRBV7-9	TRBJ1-5	many	TGTGCCAGCAGCCCGACAGGTGGTCAGCCCCAGCATTTT	CASSPTGGQPQHF
NA	TRBV27	TRBJ1-4	few	TGTGCCAGCAGTTTACAGGGCACTAATGAAAAACTGTTTTTT	CASSLQGTNEKLFF
NA	TRBV25-1	TRBJ2-7	many	TGTGCCCCTCCGGGAACATACGAGCAGTACTTC	CAPPGTYEQYF
NA	TRBV20-1	TRBJ2-2	many	TGCAGTGCTAGAAGCAGCGAAAACACCGGGGAGCTGTTTTTT	CSARSSENTGELFF
NA	TRBV11-1	TRBJ1-2	many	TGTGCCAGCAGCTCAGGGGTCTACTATGGCTACACCTTC	CASSSGVYYGYTF
NA	TRBV5-6	TRBJ2-3	many	TGTGCCAGCAGCTTGATGGGCAGCCTCACAGATACGCAGTATTTT	CASSLMGSLTDTQYF
TRBD2	TRBV9	TRBJ2-1	many	TGTGCCAGCAGCGACGGACTAGCGGGAGACGGCAATGAGCAGTTCTTC	CASSDGLAGDGNEQFF
NA	TRBV18	TRBJ2-7	many	TGTGCCAGCGGTACAGGGACCTACGAGCAGTACTTC	CASGTGTYEQYF
TRBD1	TRBV18	TRBJ2-1	many	TGTGCCAGCTCACCAAGGACAGGGACCCACAATGAGCAGTTCTTC	CASSPRTGTHNEQFF
TRBD1	TRBV12-5	TRBJ2-6	many	TGTGCTAGTGGTTTTCTACTACCGGACAGGGAGGTCCCTGGGGCCAACGTCCTGACTTTC	CASGFLLPDREVPGANVLTF
TRBD1	TRBV5-1	TRBJ2-1	many	TGCGCCAGCAGTTGGGACAGTATCTACAATGAGCAGTTCTTC	CASSWDSIYNEQFF
NA	TRBV20-1	TRBJ2-3	many	TGCAGTGCCGTCGACCACACGCAGTATTTT	CSAVDHTQYF
TRBD2	TRBV12-3/TRBV12-4	TRBJ2-3	few	TGTGCCAGCGTGGGGGGGGATACGCAGTATTTT	CASVGGDTQYF
NA	TRBV14	TRBJ1-3	many	TGTGCCAGCAGCCAAGAAGGAAACACCATATATTTT	CASSQEGNTIYF
TRBD2	TRBV5-5	TRBJ2-5	NA	TGTGCCAGCAGCTGGGGCGGTAGCGGGAGGTACCAAGAGACCCAGTACTTC	CASSWGGSGRYQETQYF
NA	TRBV29-1	TRBJ2-1	many	TGCAGCGTTGAAGTGGGTACGTCGAGCTCCTACAATGAGCAGTTCTTC	CSVEVGTSSSYNEQFF
NA	TRBV19	TRBJ2-1	many	TGTGCCAGTAGTATAGGTTCGGGAAACGGGAATGAGCAGTTCTTC	CASSIGSGNGNEQFF